This is a list of T cell receptor beta chains from one sample in a study of T cells after yellow fever vaccination. From the 5' RACE reads, TCRdb called clonotypes with MiXCR, one entry per CDR3 protein. The sample has about 140,000 distinct CDR3 sequences; around 7.7% are singletons. This specimen was CD4+ T cells sorted from PBMCs, taken 5 days after the yellow fever booster vaccination. Receptors originate from a man aged 25-45 years who received the YFV17D yellow fever vaccine. CDR3s include the opening cysteine and the closing phenylalanine or tryptophan. The D gene is left open where the match is weak. Expanded clones get a size class; other rows say once, few or many, or leave the size out.

J	V	D	size	DNA	CDR3
TRBJ1-1	TRBV7-2	-	many	TGTGCCAGCAGCTTCAAGAACACTGAAGCTTTCTTT	CASSFKNTEAFF
TRBJ2-7	TRBV20-1	TRBD2	many	TGCAGTGCCCGAGGAGCTAGCGGCGCCTACGAGCAGTACTTC	CSARGASGAYEQYF
TRBJ2-5	TRBV20-1	TRBD2	many	TGCAGTGCCGCCCGGGGGACTAGCGGGAGGGCCCAAGAGACCCAGTACTTC	CSAARGTSGRAQETQYF
TRBJ2-1	TRBV7-6	TRBD2	many	TGTGCCAGCAGCTTAGGGACTAGCGGGAGAAACGATGAGCAGTTCTTC	CASSLGTSGRNDEQFF
TRBJ2-1	TRBV7-3	-	many	TGTGCCAGCAGCTCTTTTCCCGGACGCTTCTCCTACAATGAGCAGTTCTTC	CASSSFPGRFSYNEQFF
TRBJ1-1	TRBV6-5	-	many	TGTGCCAGCAACGTAGGGATTGAAGCTTTCTTT	CASNVGIEAFF
TRBJ2-1	TRBV7-2	-	many	TGTGCCCATAGCGAATACTACAATGAGCAGTTCTTC	CAHSEYYNEQFF
TRBJ2-5	TRBV4-3	-	many	TGCGCCAGCAGCCACACAGGCCGGGAGGAGACCCAGTACTTC	CASSHTGREETQYF
TRBJ2-1	TRBV7-6	-	many	TGTGCCAGCAGCCCCCGGTTCGACGGGTCGTCCAATGAGCAGTTCTTC	CASSPRFDGSSNEQFF
TRBJ2-3	TRBV20-1	TRBD2	few	TGCAGTTTCACTAGCGGGAGGGGGGTGCATACGCAGTATTTT	CSFTSGRGVHTQYF
TRBJ2-3	TRBV28	-	many	TGTGCCAGCAGTTTAAAAGGGGCCAGACTAACAGATACGCAGTATTTT	CASSLKGARLTDTQYF
TRBJ2-7	TRBV20-1	TRBD2	-	TGCAGTGCTGTATCCCCGGGACTAGCGGGCGATCCCTACGAGCAGTACTTC	CSAVSPGLAGDPYEQYF
TRBJ1-5	TRBV5-4	-	-	TGTGCCAGCAGTTCACAGGGACAGCCCCAGCATTTT	CASSSQGQPQHF
TRBJ1-1	TRBV5-1	-	many	TGCGCCAGCAGCTTGGGAACCGGCGGCACTGAAGCTTTCTTT	CASSLGTGGTEAFF